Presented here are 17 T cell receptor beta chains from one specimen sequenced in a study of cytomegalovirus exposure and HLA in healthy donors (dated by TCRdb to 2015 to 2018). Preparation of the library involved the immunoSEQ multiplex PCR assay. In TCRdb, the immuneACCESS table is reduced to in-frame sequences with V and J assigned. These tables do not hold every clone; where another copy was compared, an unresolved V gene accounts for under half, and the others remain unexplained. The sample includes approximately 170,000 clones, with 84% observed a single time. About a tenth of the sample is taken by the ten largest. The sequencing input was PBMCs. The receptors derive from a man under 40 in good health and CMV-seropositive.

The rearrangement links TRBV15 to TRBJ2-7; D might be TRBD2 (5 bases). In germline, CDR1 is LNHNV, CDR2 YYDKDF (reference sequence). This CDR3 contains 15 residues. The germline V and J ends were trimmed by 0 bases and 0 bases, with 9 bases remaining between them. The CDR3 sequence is CATSRDLGSSYEQYF. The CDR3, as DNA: TGTGCCACCAGCAGAGATCTGGGGAGCTCCTACGAGCAGTACTTC.

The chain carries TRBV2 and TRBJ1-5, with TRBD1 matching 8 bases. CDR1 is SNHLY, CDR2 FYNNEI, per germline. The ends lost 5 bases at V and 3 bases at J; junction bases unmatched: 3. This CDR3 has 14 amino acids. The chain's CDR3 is CASSTGGNNQPQHF. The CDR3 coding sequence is TGTGCCAGCAGTACAGGGGGAAACAATCAGCCCCAGCATTTT.

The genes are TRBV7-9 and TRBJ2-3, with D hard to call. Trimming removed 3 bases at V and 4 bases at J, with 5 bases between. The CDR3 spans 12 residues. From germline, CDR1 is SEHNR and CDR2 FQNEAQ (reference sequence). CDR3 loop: CASSFWPDTQYF. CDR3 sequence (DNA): TGTGCCAGCAGCTTTTGGCCAGATACGCAGTATTTT.

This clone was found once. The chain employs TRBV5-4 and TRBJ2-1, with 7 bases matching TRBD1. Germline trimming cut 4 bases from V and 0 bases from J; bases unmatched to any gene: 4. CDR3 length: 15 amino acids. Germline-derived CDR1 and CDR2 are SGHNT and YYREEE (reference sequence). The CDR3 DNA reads TGTGCCAGCAGCCGACAGGGTACCTCCTACAATGAGCAGTTCTTC. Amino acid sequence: CASSRQGTSYNEQFF.

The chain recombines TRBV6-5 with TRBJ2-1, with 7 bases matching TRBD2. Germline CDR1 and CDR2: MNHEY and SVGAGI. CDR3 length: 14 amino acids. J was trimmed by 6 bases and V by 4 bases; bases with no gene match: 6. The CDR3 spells CASSLRGLGNEQFF. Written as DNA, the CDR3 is TGTGCCAGCAGTTTACGAGGACTAGGCAATGAGCAGTTCTTC.

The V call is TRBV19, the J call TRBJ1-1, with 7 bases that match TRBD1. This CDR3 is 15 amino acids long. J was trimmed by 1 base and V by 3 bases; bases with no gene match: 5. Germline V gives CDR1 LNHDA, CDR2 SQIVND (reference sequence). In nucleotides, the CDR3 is TGTGCCAGTAGTATCTCGGGACAGCCGAACACTGAAGCTTTCTTT. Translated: CASSISGQPNTEAFF.

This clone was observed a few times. The CDR3 sequence is CASSHRDSLWPQHF. The CDR3 nucleotides are TGTGCCAGCAGCCACCGGGACAGTTTATGGCCCCAGCATTTT. This chain joins TRBV6-4 and TRBJ1-5; 7 bases align to TRBD1. Per germline, CDR1 MRHNA and CDR2 SNTAGT. The CDR3 loop spans 14 amino acids. Trimming removed 6 bases from V and 9 bases from J; junction bases left unmatched: 11.

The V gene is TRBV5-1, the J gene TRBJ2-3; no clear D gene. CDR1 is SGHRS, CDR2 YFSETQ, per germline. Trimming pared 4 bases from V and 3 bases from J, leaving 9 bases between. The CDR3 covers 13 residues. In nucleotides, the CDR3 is TGCGCCAGCAGCCTTCCGGTAACAGATACGCAGTATTTT. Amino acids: CASSLPVTDTQYF.

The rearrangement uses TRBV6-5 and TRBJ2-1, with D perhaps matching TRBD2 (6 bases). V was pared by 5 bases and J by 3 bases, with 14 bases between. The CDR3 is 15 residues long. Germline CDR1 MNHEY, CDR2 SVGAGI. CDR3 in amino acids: CASSPVPSDYNEQFF. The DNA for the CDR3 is TGTGCCAGCAGTCCCGTCCCTAGCGACTACAATGAGCAGTTCTTC.

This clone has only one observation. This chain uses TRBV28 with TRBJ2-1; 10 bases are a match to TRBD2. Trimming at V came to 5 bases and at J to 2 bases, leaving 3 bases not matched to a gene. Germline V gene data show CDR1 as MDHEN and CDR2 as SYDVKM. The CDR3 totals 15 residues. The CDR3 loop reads CASSPSGRAYNEQFF. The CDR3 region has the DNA TGTGCCAGCAGTCCCAGCGGGAGGGCCTACAATGAGCAGTTCTTC.

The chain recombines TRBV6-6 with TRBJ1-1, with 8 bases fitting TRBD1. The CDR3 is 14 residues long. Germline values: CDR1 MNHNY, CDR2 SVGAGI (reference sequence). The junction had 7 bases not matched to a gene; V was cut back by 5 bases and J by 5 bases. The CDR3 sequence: CASSRDRGRTEAFF. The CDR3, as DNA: TGTGCCAGCAGTCGAGACAGGGGCCGTACTGAAGCTTTCTTT.

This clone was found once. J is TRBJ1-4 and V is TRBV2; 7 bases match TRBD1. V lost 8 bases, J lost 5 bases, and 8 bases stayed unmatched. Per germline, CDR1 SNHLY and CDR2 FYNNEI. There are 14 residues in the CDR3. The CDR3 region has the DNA TGTGCCAGCGGTTCAGGACAGGCAAATGAAAAACTGTTTTTT. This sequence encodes CASGSGQANEKLFF.

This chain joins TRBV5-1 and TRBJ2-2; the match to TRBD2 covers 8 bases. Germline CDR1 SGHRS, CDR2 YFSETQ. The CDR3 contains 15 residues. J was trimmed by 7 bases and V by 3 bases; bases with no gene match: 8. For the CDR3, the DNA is TGCGCCAGCAGCTCTAAGCGGGGGAGCCACGGGGAGCTGTTTTTT. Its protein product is CASSSKRGSHGELFF.

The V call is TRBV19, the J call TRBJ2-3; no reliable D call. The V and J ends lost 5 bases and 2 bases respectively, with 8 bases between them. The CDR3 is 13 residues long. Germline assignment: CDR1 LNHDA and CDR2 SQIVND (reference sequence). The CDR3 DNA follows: TGTGCCAGTAGTGTTACCTACACAGATACGCAGTATTTT. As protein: CASSVTYTDTQYF. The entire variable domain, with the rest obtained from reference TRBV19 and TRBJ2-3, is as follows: DGGITQSPKYLFRKEGQNVTLSCEQNLNHDAMYWYRQDPGQGLRLIYYSQIVNDFQKGDIAEGYSVSREKKESFPLTVTSAQKNPTAFYLCASSVTYTDTQYFGPGTRLTVL.

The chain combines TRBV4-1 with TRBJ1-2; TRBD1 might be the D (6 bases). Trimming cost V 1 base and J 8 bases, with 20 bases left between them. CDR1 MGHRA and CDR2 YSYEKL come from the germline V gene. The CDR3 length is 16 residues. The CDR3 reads CASSQALNRDAGGYTF. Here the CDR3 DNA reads TGCGCCAGCAGCCAAGCCCTGAACAGGGACGCTGGGGGCTACACCTTC.

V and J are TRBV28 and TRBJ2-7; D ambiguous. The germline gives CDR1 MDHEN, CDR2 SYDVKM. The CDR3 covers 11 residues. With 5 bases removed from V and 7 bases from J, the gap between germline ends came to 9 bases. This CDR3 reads CASSGFEEQYF. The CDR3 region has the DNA TGTGCCAGCAGTGGTTTCGAGGAGCAGTACTTC.

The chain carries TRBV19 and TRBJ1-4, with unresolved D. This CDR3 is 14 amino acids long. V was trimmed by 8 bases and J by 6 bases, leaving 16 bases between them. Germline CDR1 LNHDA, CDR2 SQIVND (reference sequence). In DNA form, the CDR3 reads TGTGCCAGTGCCGCGGGAGGGAAGGATGAAAAACTGTTTTTT. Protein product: CASAAGGKDEKLFF.